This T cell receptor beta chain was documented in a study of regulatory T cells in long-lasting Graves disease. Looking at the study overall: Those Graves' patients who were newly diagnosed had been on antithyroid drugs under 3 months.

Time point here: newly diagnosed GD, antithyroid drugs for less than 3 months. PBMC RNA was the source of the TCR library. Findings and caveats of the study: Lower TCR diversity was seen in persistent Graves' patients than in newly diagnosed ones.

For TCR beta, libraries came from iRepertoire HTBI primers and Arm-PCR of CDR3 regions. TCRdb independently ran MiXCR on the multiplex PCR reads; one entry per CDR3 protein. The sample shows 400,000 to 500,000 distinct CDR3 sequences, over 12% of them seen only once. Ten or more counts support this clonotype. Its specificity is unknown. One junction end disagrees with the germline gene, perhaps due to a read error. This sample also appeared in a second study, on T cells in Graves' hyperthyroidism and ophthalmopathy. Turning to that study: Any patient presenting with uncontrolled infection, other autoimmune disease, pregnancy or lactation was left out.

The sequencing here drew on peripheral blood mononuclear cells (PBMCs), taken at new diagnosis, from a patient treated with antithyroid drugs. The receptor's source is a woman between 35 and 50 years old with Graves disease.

CDR3 protein: CASSLDPLAARLDF. DNA of the CDR3: TGTGCCAGCAGCTTAGATCCACTAGCAGCGCGGCTTGACTTC. V and J are TRBV11-2 and TRBJ2-5, with a possible D match to TRBD2 (6 bases). The CDR3 has 14 residues. Per the germline V gene, CDR1 is SGHAT and CDR2 is FQNNGV.